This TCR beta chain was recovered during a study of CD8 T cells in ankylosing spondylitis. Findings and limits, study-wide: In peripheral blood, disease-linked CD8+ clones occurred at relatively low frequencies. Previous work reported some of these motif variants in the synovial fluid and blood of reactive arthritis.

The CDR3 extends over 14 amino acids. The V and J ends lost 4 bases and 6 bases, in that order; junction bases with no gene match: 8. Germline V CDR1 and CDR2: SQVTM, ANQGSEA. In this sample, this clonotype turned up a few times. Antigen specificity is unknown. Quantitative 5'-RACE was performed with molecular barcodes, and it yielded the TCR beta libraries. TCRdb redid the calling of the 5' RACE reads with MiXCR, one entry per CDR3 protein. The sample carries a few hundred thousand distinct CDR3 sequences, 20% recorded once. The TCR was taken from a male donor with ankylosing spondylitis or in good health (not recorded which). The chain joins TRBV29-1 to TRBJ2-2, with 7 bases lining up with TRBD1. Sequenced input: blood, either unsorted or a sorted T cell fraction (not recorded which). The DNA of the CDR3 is TGCAGCGTTGTAACAGGGGTGGATCCCGGGGAGCTGTTTTTT. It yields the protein CSVVTGVDPGELFF.